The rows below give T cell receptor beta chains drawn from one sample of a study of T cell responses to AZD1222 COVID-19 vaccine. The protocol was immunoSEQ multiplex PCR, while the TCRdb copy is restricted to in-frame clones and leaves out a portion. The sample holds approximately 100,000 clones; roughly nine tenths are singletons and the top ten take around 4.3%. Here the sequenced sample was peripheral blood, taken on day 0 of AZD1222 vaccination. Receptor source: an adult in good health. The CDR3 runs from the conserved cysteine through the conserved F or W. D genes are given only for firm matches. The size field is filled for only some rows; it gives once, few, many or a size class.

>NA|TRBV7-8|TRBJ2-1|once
TGTGCCAGCGGGGGACAAAATGAGCAGTTCTTC
CASGGQNEQFF
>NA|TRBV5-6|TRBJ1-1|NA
TGTGCCAGCAGCTTCCAGTCCGGGGCGAACACTGAAGCTTTCTTT
CASSFQSGANTEAFF
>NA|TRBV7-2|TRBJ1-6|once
TGTGCCAGCGGAGGGACCCCGAGGCTCTATAATTCACCCCTCCACTTT
CASGGTPRLYNSPLHF
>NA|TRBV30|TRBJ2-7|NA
TGTGCCTGCGACAGTACCTACGAGCAGTACTTC
CACDSTYEQYF
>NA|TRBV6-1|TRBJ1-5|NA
TGTGCCAGCAGAAAAGTGGACCAAAGCAATCAGCCCCAGCATTTT
CASRKVDQSNQPQHF
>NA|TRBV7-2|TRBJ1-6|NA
TGTGCCAGCAGCTTAGCCCCAGCGGGCTCCTATAATTCACCCCTCCACTTT
CASSLAPAGSYNSPLHF
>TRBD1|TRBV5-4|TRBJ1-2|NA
TGTGCCAGCAGCTTGGACTGGGGGGACAGTCCCACCTTC
CASSLDWGDSPTF
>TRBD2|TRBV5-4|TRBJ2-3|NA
TGTGCCAGCAGCCTTCGACTAGCGGGGCACACAGATACGCAGTATTTT
CASSLRLAGHTDTQYF
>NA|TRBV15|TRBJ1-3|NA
TGTGCCACCTCCCCCCCCATGCAGAGCTCTGGAAACACCATATATTTT
CATSPPMQSSGNTIYF
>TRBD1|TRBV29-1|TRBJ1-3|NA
TGCAGCGTTGAAGGGGGGACAGGGGGGTCTGGAAACACCATATATTTT
CSVEGGTGGSGNTIYF
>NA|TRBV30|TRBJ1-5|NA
TGTGCCTGCCGGGAAGGGGATCAGCCCCAGCATTTT
CACREGDQPQHF
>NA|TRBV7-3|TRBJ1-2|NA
TGTGCCAGCAGCTTAAACCCATTAAACTATGGCTACACCTTC
CASSLNPLNYGYTF
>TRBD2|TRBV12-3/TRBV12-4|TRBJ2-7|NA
TGTGCCAGCAGCGCTAGCGGGGGGCCCTCTCTGTACTTC
CASSASGGPSLYF
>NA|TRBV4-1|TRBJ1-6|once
TGCGCCAGCAGCCAAGTTTCAGCAAATTCACCCCTCCACTTT
CASSQVSANSPLHF
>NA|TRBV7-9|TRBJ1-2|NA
TGTGCCAGCAGCTTAGTTATCGAGGTTGGCTACACCTTC
CASSLVIEVGYTF
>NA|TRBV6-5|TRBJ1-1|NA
TGTGCCAGCAGGGGACGGCTGAACACTGAAGCTTTCTTT
CASRGRLNTEAFF
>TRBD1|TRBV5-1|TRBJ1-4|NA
TGCGCCAGCAGCCTGGGACAGGGTAGTGAAAAACTGTTTTTT
CASSLGQGSEKLFF
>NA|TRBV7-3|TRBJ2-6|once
TGTGCCAGCAGCCCCCAACCCCCAGCCCTTAAGCTCCATGGGGCCAACGTCCTGACTTTC
CASSPQPPALKLHGANVLTF
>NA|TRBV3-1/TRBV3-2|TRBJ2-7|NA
TGTGCCAGCAGCCTCCTCTCCTACGAGCAGTACTTC
CASSLLSYEQYF
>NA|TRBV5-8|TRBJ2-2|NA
TGTGCCAGCAGCTTGCGACTAGCGAACACCGGGGAGCTGTTTTTT
CASSLRLANTGELFF
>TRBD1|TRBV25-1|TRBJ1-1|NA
TGTGCCAGCAGTGTTAGAGGGGGCGTTAGAACTGAAGCTTTCTTT
CASSVRGGVRTEAFF
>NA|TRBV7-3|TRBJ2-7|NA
TGTGCCAGCAGCTTAGGGACGGTGGGCTACGAGCAGTACTTC
CASSLGTVGYEQYF
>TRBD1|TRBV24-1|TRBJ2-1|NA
TGTGCCACCAGTGACAGGGGGCGGCCATACAATGAGCAGTTCTTC
CATSDRGRPYNEQFF
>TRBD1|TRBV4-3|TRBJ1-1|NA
TGCGCCAGCAGCCAAGATCGTACAGGGGGAACTGAAGCTTTCTTT
CASSQDRTGGTEAFF
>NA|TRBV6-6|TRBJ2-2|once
TGTGCCAGCAGTTACTCTCCTGACACCGGGGAGCTGTTTTTT
CASSYSPDTGELFF
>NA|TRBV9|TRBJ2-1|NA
TGTGCCAGCAGCGTAGATTTGGGAGAGCAGTTCTTC
CASSVDLGEQFF
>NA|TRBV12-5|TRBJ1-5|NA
TGTGCTAGTGGTTACGGGGGCAATCAGCCCCAGCATTTT
CASGYGGNQPQHF
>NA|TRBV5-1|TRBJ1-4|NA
TGCGCCAGCAGCTTGGTTGCAGGGAATAATGAAAAACTGTTTTTT
CASSLVAGNNEKLFF
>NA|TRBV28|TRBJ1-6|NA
TGTGCCAGCATCCCGACAGTGAGTAATTCACCCCTCCACTTT
CASIPTVSNSPLHF
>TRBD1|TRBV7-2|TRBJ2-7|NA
TGTGCCAGCAGCTTTGGATGGGACAGGGCCTACTACGAGCAGTACTTC
CASSFGWDRAYYEQYF
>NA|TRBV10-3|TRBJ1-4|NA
TGTGCCATCAGTGGGACATCTAGGGAAAAACTGTTTTTT
CAISGTSREKLFF
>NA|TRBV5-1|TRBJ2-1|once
TGCGCCAGCAGCCTGGTGGGGGGAAACAATGAGCAGTTCTTC
CASSLVGGNNEQFF
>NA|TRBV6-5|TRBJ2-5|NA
TGTGCCAGCAGTTACTCGAGTACCCAAGAGACCCAGTACTTC
CASSYSSTQETQYF
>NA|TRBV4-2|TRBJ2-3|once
TGTGCCAGCAGCCAATTTTCCCATCTAGCCAGCTTCACAGATACGCAGTATTTT
CASSQFSHLASFTDTQYF
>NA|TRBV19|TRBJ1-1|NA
TGTGCCAGTGAAGACAGGATGAACACTGAAGCTTTCTTT
CASEDRMNTEAFF
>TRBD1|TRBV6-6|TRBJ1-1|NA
TGTGCCAGCAGTGTGACAGGGGATGAAGCTTTCTTT
CASSVTGDEAFF
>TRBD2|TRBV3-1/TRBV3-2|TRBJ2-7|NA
TGTGCCAGCAGACCCGGGGGGACCTACGAGCAGTACTTC
CASRPGGTYEQYF
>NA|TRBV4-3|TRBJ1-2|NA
TGCGCCAGCAGCCAAGATCCCCGGAATGGTGGCTACACCTTC
CASSQDPRNGGYTF
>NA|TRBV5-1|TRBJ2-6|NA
TGCGCCAGCAGCTTGGACGGCCGATCCGGGGCCAACGTCCTGACTTTC
CASSLDGRSGANVLTF
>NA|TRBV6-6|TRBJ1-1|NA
TGTGCCAGCAGAGTCGACAGTCATGGCTCGACAGTCATGGCTTTCTTT
CASRVDSHGSTVMAFF
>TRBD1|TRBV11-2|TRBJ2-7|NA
TGTGCCAGCAGCGCTGGGACAGGGGTTGGTGAGCAGTACTTC
CASSAGTGVGEQYF
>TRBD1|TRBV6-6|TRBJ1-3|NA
TGTGCCAGCAGTCGATCAGGGGGATCTGGAAACACCATATATTTT
CASSRSGGSGNTIYF
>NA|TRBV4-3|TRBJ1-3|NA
TGCGCCAGCAGCCAAGACCCCGGGGGTATAGGAAACACCATATATTTT
CASSQDPGGIGNTIYF
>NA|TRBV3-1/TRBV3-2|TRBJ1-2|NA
TGTGCCAGCAGCCCCTTGGGTTCCTACTATGGCTACACCTTC
CASSPLGSYYGYTF
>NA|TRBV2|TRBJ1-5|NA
TGTGCCAGCAGGTTAAGTAGCAATCAGCCCCAGCATTTT
CASRLSSNQPQHF
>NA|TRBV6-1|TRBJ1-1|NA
TGTGCCAGCAGTGAAGCGTTGGGGTCGGGCACTGAAGCTTTCTTT
CASSEALGSGTEAFF